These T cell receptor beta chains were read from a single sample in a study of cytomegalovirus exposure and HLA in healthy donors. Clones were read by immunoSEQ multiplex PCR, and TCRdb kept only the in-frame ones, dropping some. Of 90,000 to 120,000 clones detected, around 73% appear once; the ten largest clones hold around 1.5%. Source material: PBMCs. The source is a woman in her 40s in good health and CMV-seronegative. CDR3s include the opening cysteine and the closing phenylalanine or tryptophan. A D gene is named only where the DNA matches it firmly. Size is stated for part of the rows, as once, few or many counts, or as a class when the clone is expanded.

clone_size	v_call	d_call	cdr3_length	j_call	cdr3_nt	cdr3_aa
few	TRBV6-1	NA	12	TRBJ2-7	TGTGCCAGCAGGGGACAAGCCTACGAGCAGTACTTC	CASRGQAYEQYF
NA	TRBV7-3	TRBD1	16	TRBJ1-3	TGTGCCAGCAGCTCTCACAGGGGCTCCTCTGGAAACACCATATATTTT	CASSSHRGSSGNTIYF
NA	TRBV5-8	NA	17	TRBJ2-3	TGTGCCAGCAGCCGAGGTCGAACAGGGCGGTGGTCAGATACGCAGTATTTT	CASSRGRTGRWSDTQYF
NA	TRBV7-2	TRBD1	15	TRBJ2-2	TGTGCCAGCAGCTCCTGGACAGGGCGCACCGGGGAGCTGTTTTTT	CASSSWTGRTGELFF
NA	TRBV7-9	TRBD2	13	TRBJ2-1	TGTGCCAGCAGCTTAGCGGACGGACTAGCTTCGTTCTTC	CASSLADGLASFF
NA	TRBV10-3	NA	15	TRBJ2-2	TGTGCCATCAGTGACCGCCGGGAGAACACCGGGGAGCTGTTTTTT	CAISDRRENTGELFF
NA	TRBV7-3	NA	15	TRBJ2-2	TGTGCCAGCAGCCCAAGCGGTACGAACACCGGGGAGCTGTTTTTT	CASSPSGTNTGELFF
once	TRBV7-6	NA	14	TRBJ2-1	TGTGCCAGCAGCCCATCTGCTAGCCCCAATGAGCAGTTCTTC	CASSPSASPNEQFF
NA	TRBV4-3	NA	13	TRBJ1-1	TGCGCCAGCAGCCACTACGACAGCACTGAAGCTTTCTTT	CASSHYDSTEAFF
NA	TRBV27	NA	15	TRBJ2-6	TGTGCCAGCAGTTCTCTTGCAGCTGGGGCCAACGTCCTGACTTTC	CASSSLAAGANVLTF
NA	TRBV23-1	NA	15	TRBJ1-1	TGCGCCAGCATGTGGTTTTCGGACCGAGGGACTGAAGCTTTCTTT	CASMWFSDRGTEAFF
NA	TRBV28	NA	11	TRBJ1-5	TGTGCCAGCAGTAGAGATCAGCCCCAGCATTTT	CASSRDQPQHF
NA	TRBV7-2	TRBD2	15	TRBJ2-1	TGTGCCAGCAGCCCGGGAGGTTCAGGTTACAATGAGCAGTTCTTC	CASSPGGSGYNEQFF
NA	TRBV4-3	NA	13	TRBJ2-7	TGCGCCAGCGCACCCGGGACAACCTACGAGCAGTACTTC	CASAPGTTYEQYF
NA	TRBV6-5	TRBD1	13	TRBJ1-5	TGTGCCAGCCAACAGGGGTCGCATCAGCCCCAGCATTTT	CASQQGSHQPQHF
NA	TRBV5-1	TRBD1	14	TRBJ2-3	TGCGCCAGCAGCACCGGGACAGAGACAGATACGCAGTATTTT	CASSTGTETDTQYF
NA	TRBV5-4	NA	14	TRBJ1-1	TGTGCCAGCAGCTTGGCAGGAGGAGGCACTGAAGCTTTCTTT	CASSLAGGGTEAFF
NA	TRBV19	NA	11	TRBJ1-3	TGTGCCAGTGTGACGGGGAACACCATATATTTT	CASVTGNTIYF
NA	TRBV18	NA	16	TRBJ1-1	TGTGCCAGCTCACCAATGGGCGGACAGCTTAACACTGAAGCTTTCTTT	CASSPMGGQLNTEAFF
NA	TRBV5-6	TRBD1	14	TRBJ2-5	TGTGCCAGCAGCTTACAGGGGTGGAAAGAGACCCAGTACTTC	CASSLQGWKETQYF
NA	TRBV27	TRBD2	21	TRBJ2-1	TGTGCCAGCAGCTACCAAGTCGGACTAGCGGGAGGGCCTCTCTCCTACAATGAGCAGTTCTTC	CASSYQVGLAGGPLSYNEQFF
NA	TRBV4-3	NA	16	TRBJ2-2	TGCGCCAGCAGCCAAGGGTCCACGGGTCACACCGCGGAGCTGTTCTTT	CASSQGSTGHTAELFF
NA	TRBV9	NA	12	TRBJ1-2	TGTGCCAGCAGCGTGACAGGATATGGCTACACCTTC	CASSVTGYGYTF
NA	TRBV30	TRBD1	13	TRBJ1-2	TGTGCCTGGAGTCCCGGGACAGCCTATGGCTACACCTTC	CAWSPGTAYGYTF
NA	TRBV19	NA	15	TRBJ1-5	TGTGCCAGTAGAGGAGGGAGCGACTTCAATCAGCCCCAGCATTTT	CASRGGSDFNQPQHF
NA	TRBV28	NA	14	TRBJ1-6	TGTGCCAGCAGTTTAACAGGGCATAATTCACCCCTCCACTTT	CASSLTGHNSPLHF
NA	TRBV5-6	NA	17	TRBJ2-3	TGTGCCAGCAGCTTGCTAACTTTGGCGGGGACCACAGATACGCAGTATTTT	CASSLLTLAGTTDTQYF
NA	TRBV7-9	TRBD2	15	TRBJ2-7	TGTGCCAGCAGCCGACCGGGACTAGTGGGTTACGAGCAGTACTTC	CASSRPGLVGYEQYF
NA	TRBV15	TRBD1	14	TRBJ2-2	TGTGCCACCTCTTCGTGGACAGGGGCCGGGGAGCTGTTTTTT	CATSSWTGAGELFF
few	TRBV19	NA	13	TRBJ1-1	TGTGCCAGTAGTCAGGCAAGGAACACTGAAGCTTTCTTT	CASSQARNTEAFF
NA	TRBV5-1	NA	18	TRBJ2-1	TGCGCCAGCAGCCTGACCGGGGGTACTAAAACTCCGGGTAATGAGCAGTTCTTC	CASSLTGGTKTPGNEQFF
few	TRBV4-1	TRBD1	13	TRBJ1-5	TGCGCCAGCAGCAGACAGGGAGATCAGCCCCAGCATTTT	CASSRQGDQPQHF
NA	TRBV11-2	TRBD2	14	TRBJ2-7	TGTGCCAGCAGCCTCCCTAGCGGGATCAACGAGCAGTACTTC	CASSLPSGINEQYF
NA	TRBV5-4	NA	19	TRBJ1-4	TGTGCCAGCAGCCCAGGGACAATTGCCCTAGGCAATACTAATGAAAAACTGTTTTTT	CASSPGTIALGNTNEKLFF
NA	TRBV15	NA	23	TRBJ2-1	TGTGCCACCAGCAGAGATCCAAGAAGGAACCCGGGACACCCCCTAGGGGCCTACAATGAGCAGTTCTTC	CATSRDPRRNPGHPLGAYNEQFF
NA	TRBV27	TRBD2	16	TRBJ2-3	TGTGCCAGCAGTTTATCTGTAAGGACTAGCGGGGCGGCAAAGTATTTT	CASSLSVRTSGAAKYF
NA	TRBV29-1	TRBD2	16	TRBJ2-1	TGCAGCGTTGAAGGGACTAGCGGGAGAAGTGGGTATGAGCAGTTCTTC	CSVEGTSGRSGYEQFF
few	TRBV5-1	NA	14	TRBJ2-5	TGCGCCAGCAGCTTGGGGACTTCGCCAGAGACCCAGTACTTC	CASSLGTSPETQYF
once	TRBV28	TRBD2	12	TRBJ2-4	TGTGCCAGCCGGGACTACAAAAACATTCAGTACTTC	CASRDYKNIQYF
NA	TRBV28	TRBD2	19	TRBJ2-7	TGTGCCAGCAGTTTCCTAATCTCGCTAGCGGGAGAGCGGTCCTACGAGCAGTACTTC	CASSFLISLAGERSYEQYF
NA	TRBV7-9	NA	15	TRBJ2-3	TGTGCCAGCAGCTTAGCATCTACGTCCACAGATACGCAGTATTTT	CASSLASTSTDTQYF
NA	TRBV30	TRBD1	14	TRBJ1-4	TGTGCCTGGAGTGTACAGGGGCTTCATGAAAAACTGTTTTTT	CAWSVQGLHEKLFF
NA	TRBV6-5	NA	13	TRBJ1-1	TGTGCCAGCAGTTACCTTCCGAGCAGGGAAGCTTTCTTT	CASSYLPSREAFF
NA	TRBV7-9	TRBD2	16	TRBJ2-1	TGTTCCAGCAGTATCACTAGCGGGAGTCTCGACAATGAGCAGTTCTTC	CSSSITSGSLDNEQFF
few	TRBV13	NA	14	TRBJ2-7	TGTGCCAGCAGCGGCGGAGGGATCCACTACGAGCAGTACTTC	CASSGGGIHYEQYF
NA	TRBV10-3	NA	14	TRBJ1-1	TGTGCCATCAGTGAGGAGGTGAGTGGAACTGAAGCTTTCTTT	CAISEEVSGTEAFF
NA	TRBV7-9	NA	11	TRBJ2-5	TGTGCCAGCGGCCCGGCCGGGACAATCGACTTC	CASGPAGTIDF
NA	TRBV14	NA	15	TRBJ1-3	TGTGCCAGCAGCCAAGTTCGCGGGTACGGAAACACCATATATTTT	CASSQVRGYGNTIYF
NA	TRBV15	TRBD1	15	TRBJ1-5	TGTGCCACCAGCAGGACAGGGGGTCACGATCAGCCCCAGCATTTT	CATSRTGGHDQPQHF
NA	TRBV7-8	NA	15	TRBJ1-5	TGTGCCAGCAGCTTAGACAGAATTAGCAATCAGCCCCAGCATTTT	CASSLDRISNQPQHF
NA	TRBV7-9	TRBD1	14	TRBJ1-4	TGTGCCAGCAGCTTGGGACAGGGTGATGAAAAACTGTTTTTT	CASSLGQGDEKLFF
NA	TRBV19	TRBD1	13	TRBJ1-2	TGTGCCAGTTCGGACAGGGGCAACTATGGCTACACCTTC	CASSDRGNYGYTF